The sequence of this TCR beta chain was determined in a study of cytomegalovirus exposure and HLA in healthy donors. About this clone itself: Its specificity is unknown.

V trimming: 7 bases; J trimming: 2 bases; junction bases outside the gene matches: 12. The CDR3 loop spans 17 amino acids. The V gene's germline CDR1 is SGHVS and CDR2 FQNEAQ. Use of 60 Vbeta and 13 Jbeta primers characterized the PCR. The table came from immunoSEQ multiplex PCR; TCRdb's copy has only in-frame clones and leaves some out. The sample has about 50,000 clones; 77% are singletons. Study-level points and caveats: The authors judged a highly shared variant cluster likely a sequencing artifact. In a later analysis, CMV-associated beta chains were mostly HLA-associated, it appeared. Indistinguishability led to the exclusion of some V segments, TRBV6-2 and TRBV6-3 included. In vitro testing confirmed a few CMV-associated chains as specific for CMV antigens.

The receptor was isolated from a woman aged 40-49 years in good health and CMV-seropositive. The sample taken for sequencing was PBMCs. V usage is TRBV7-8 and J usage is TRBJ2-5; the match to TRBD2 covers 11 bases. The CDR3 protein is CASTLPRLAGGQETQYF. CDR3 DNA sequence: TGTGCCAGCACTCTCCCCCGGTTAGCGGGGGGGCAAGAGACCCAGTACTTC. Together with reference TRBV7-8 and TRBJ2-5, the CDR3 gives the full variable domain: GAGVSQSPRYKVAKRGQDVALRCDPISGHVSLFWYQQALGQGPEFLTYFQNEAQLDKSGLPSDRFFAERPEGSVSTLKIQRTQQEDSAVYLCASTLPRLAGGQETQYFGPGTRLLVL.